The following is a T cell receptor beta chain sequence with its context. What it binds is not known. These data originate in a study of T cells in Graves' hyperthyroidism and ophthalmopathy. Study results and limitations: The model predicted ophthalmopathy a median roughly six months before onset.

This CDR3 comprises 14 residues. Trimming removed 10 bases from V and 3 bases from J; junction bases left unmatched: 9. Per germline, CDR1 LNHDA and CDR2 SQIVND (reference sequence). Each diagnosis was grounded in clinical symptoms, serum thyroxine and TRAb, thyroid ultrasound, and orbital computed tomography. The investigators amplified TCR beta CDR3 regions from RNA transcripts. First-round RT-PCR with HTBI primers amplified the TCR CDR3 region. One entry per CDR3 protein, called by TCRdb with MiXCR from the multiplex PCR reads. The sample yields about 600,000 distinct CDR3 sequences, 14% seen once.

The TCR sequence derives from a young woman with Graves' ophthalmopathy. The material sequenced was blood. The rearrangement links TRBV19 to TRBJ2-7; 10 nucleotides align to TRBD1. Written as DNA, the CDR3 is TGTGCCACCCAAGACAGGGGGCGCTTCTACGAGCAGTACTTC. Its translation is CATQDRGRFYEQYF.